The 16 T cell receptor beta chains presented below share a single source sample, sequenced in a study of response to subunit inactivated influenza vaccine. TCRdb fed the RT-PCR reads into MiXCR, producing one record per CDR3 protein. The table includes approximately 310,000 distinct CDR3 sequences, just over 20% detected once. Sequencing used PBMCs from blood, obtained approximately 20 months after vaccination. The receptor source for this set is a man between 45 and 75 years old who received an inactivated influenza vaccine.

This clonotype was counted many times. The rearrangement uses TRBV5-1 and TRBJ1-5, with 8 bases lining up with TRBD1. V trimming: 4 bases; J trimming: 1 base; junction bases outside the gene matches: 4. This CDR3 has 15 amino acids. Germline V gene data show CDR1 as SGHRS and CDR2 as YFSETQ. The CDR3, as DNA: TGCGCCAGCAGCGGGGGACAGGAGAGCAATCAGCCCCAGCATTTT. Translated, it gives CASSGGQESNQPQHF.

Relative to its sample, this clonotype is medium-sized. The rearrangement uses TRBV4-3 and TRBJ2-1; unclear D gene. With 1 base removed from V and 3 bases from J, the gap between germline ends came to 7 bases. In germline, CDR1 is LGHNA, CDR2 YSLEER. The CDR3 runs 14 residues. This chain's CDR3 is CASSQGLFYNEQFF. CDR3 coding DNA: TGCGCCAGCAGCCAAGGTCTTTTCTACAATGAGCAGTTCTTC.

This clonotype was seen a few times. The chain links TRBV19 to TRBJ2-4; D gene uncertain. Germline V lookup: CDR1 LNHDA, CDR2 SQIVND (reference sequence). Deletions cut 6 bases from V and 13 bases from J, with 16 bases between. CDR3 length: 12 amino acids. CDR3 bases: TGTGCCAGTAGCTTTGGTTTGGAAACGCAGTACTTC. Amino acid sequence: CASSFGLETQYF. Drawing the rest from reference TRBV19 and TRBJ2-4, the complete variable domain is DGGITQSPKYLFRKEGQNVTLSCEQNLNHDAMYWYRQDPGQGLRLIYYSQIVNDFQKGDIAEGYSVSREKKESFPLTVTSAQKNPTAFYLCASSFGLETQYFGAGTRLSVL.

This clonotype was seen once. The DNA of the CDR3 is TGTGCCAGCCGCCTCATTGGTCGGAATGAGCAGTTCTTC. Translation: CASRLIGRNEQFF. This chain uses TRBV12-3 or TRBV12-4 with TRBJ2-1; no definite D call. Deletions cut 8 bases from V and 7 bases from J, with 15 bases between. There are 13 residues in the CDR3.

This clonotype turned up a few times. V is TRBV4-3 and J is TRBJ1-1, with D unclear. The CDR3 extends over 15 amino acids. CDR1 and CDR2 from the germline V gene are LGHNA and YSLEER. V was cut by 0 bases and J by 7 bases, with 15 bases left in between. In DNA form, the CDR3 reads TGCGCCAGCAGCCAAGAAGTAGGGTCCTTTCTTGAAGCTTTCTTT. Encoded protein: CASSQEVGSFLEAFF.

This clonotype was seen more than once but under ten times. CDR3 residues: CSVGGGLSANYGYTF. The CDR3 bases are TGCAGCGTTGGAGGGGGACTTTCTGCTAACTATGGCTACACCTTC. This chain uses TRBV29-1 with TRBJ1-2; possibly TRBD1 for D (6 bases). The ends were cut back, 4 bases at V and 0 bases at J, with 15 bases in the middle. Germline V gene data show CDR1 as SQVTM and CDR2 as ANQGSEA. The CDR3 extends over 15 amino acids.

The rearrangement uses TRBV28 and TRBJ2-7, with D hard to call. The germline V gene encodes CDR1 MDHEN and CDR2 SYDVKM. Trimming pared 3 bases from V and 3 bases from J, leaving 9 bases between. The CDR3 is 13 residues long. CDR3: CASSLYGGYEQYF. CDR3 coding DNA: TGTGCCAGCAGTTTGTACGGCGGCTACGAGCAGTACTTC.

A few counts support this clonotype. J is TRBJ2-1 and V is TRBV19; 8 bases line up with TRBD2. The ends lost 3 bases at V and 8 bases at J; junction bases unmatched: 6. The CDR3 extends over 14 amino acids. The germline gives CDR1 LNHDA, CDR2 SQIVND (reference sequence). Here the CDR3 reads CASSIQRGWDEQFF. CDR3 nucleotide sequence: TGTGCCAGTAGTATCCAGCGGGGGTGGGATGAGCAGTTCTTC.

The V and J genes are TRBV12-3 or TRBV12-4 and TRBJ2-5; TRBD2 agrees at 8 bases. CDR3 size: 15 residues. J was trimmed by 2 bases and V by 3 bases; bases with no gene match: 5. The CDR3: CASSFGVAGQETQYF. For the CDR3, the DNA is TGTGCCAGCAGTTTTGGGGTAGCGGGGCAAGAGACCCAGTACTTC.

This clonotype was seen only a few times. The chain is built from TRBV7-3 and TRBJ2-1; TRBD1 might be the D (6 bases). This CDR3 is 15 amino acids long. The germline CDR1 and CDR2 sequences are SGHTA and FQGTGA. V was cut by 1 base and J by 4 bases, with 11 bases left in between. This CDR3 is CASSLNRVGYNEQFF. The CDR3 DNA is TGTGCCAGCAGCTTAAACAGGGTGGGGTACAATGAGCAGTTCTTC. The complete variable domain, with remaining parts taken from reference TRBV7-3 and TRBJ2-1, reads GAGVSQTPSNKVTEKGKYVELRCDPISGHTALYWYRQSLGQGPEFLIYFQGTGAADDSGLPNDRFFAVRPEGSVSTLKIQRTERGDSAVYLCASSLNRVGYNEQFFGPGTRLTVL.

The V call is TRBV5-6, the J call TRBJ1-5; 8 nucleotides agree with TRBD1. CDR3 size: 17 residues. The trim removed 4 bases at V and 5 bases at J, leaving 14 bases unmatched. Germline CDR1 reads SGHDT; CDR2 reads YYEEEE. The DNA of the CDR3 is TGTGCCAGCAGCAAACTGGGGACAGGCCTTTTCTATCAGCCCCAGCATTTT. Its protein is CASSKLGTGLFYQPQHF.

The sample holds many counts of this clonotype. The genes are TRBV10-3 and TRBJ2-3, with a tentative D call TRBD1 (6 bases). CDR3 length: 11 residues. Per the germline V gene, CDR1 is ENHRY and CDR2 is SYGVKD. With 10 bases removed from V and 3 bases from J, the gap between germline ends came to 8 bases. Here the CDR3 reads CATTGTDTQYF. CDR3 in DNA: TGTGCCACTACAGGGACAGATACGCAGTATTTT.

This clonotype has at least ten counts. The chain joins TRBV12-3 or TRBV12-4 to TRBJ1-2; the D gene is possibly TRBD1 (5 bases). CDR3 length: 14 amino acids. Trimming shortened V by 0 bases and J by 4 bases, and 9 bases separated the two germline ends. In DNA form, the CDR3 reads TGTGCCAGCAGTTTAGCGGGACTGATCTATGGCTACACCTTC. It specifies CASSLAGLIYGYTF.

The sample holds a few counts of this clonotype. This sequence joins TRBV12-3 or TRBV12-4 and TRBJ1-2; D uncertain. The CDR3 consists of 19 residues. V lost 5 bases and J lost 0, with 25 bases in between. In DNA, the CDR3 is TGTGCCAGCAGTCCATTCAAACGAGGGATGCAAATATCTAACTATGGCTACACCTTC. Translation: CASSPFKRGMQISNYGYTF.

This sequence joins TRBV5-1 and TRBJ2-1, with D tentatively TRBD1 (5 bases). CDR1 is SGHRS, CDR2 YFSETQ, per germline. The CDR3 consists of 15 residues. Trimming took off 2 bases at V and 0 bases at J, with 9 bases between the two ends. CDR3 sequence (DNA): TGCGCCAGCAGCTTAGGACATTACTCCTACAATGAGCAGTTCTTC. It yields the protein CASSLGHYSYNEQFF.

The rearrangement joins TRBV20-1 to TRBJ2-3; D ambiguous. This CDR3 spans 13 amino acids. Trimming took off 3 bases at V and 2 bases at J, with 9 bases between the two ends. Per germline, CDR1 DFQATT and CDR2 SNEGSKA (reference sequence). The CDR3 nucleotides are TGCAGTGCTAGGGTTGGTAACACAGATACGCAGTATTTT. It yields the protein CSARVGNTDTQYF.